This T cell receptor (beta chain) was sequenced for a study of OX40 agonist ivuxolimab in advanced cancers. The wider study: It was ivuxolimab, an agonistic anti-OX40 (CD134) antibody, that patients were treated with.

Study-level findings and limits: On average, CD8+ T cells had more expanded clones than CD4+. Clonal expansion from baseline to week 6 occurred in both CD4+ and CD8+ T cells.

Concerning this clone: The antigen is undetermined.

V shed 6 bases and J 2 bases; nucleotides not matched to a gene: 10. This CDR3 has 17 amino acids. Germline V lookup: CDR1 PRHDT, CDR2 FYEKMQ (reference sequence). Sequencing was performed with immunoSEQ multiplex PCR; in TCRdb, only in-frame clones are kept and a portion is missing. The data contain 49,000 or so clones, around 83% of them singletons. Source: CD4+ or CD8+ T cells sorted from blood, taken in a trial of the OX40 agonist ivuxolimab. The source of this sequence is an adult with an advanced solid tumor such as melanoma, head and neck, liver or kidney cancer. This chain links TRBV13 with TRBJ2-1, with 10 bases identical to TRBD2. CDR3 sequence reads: CASRLIAGGSAYNEQFF. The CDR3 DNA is TGTGCCAGCAGGCTTATAGCGGGGGGTTCCGCCTACAATGAGCAGTTCTTC.